This T cell receptor (beta chain) was retrieved from a study of blood T cell repertoires in COVID-19. In the study overall: The samples span acute and convalescent COVID-19 from the United States, Italy and Spain. In each case, the material was cDNA or gDNA derived from T cells, B-cell-depleted T cells, or PBMCs.

Trimming at V came to 6 bases and at J to 5 bases, leaving 13 bases not matched to a gene. The CDR3 extends over 15 amino acids. Germline V gives CDR1 MNHEY, CDR2 SVGAGI. Enrolment of Seattle patients took place during active infection, and they were followed longitudinally. Source study methods: For nucleated cells, counts were estimated from reference gene primer amplification. Produced via immunoSEQ multiplex PCR; TCRdb's table is partial and in-frame only. V, J and clone size were drawn from that table, and D and trimming were deduced from the DNA. The data hold 100,000 to 150,000 clones, with 75% to 90% observed a single time.

The clonotype was recovered from a woman of 80 years or more with COVID-19, enrolled during active disease. Specimen: peripheral blood. The V call is TRBV6-5, the J call TRBJ2-7; 7 bases line up with TRBD2. The CDR3 region is CASRKYYGSGDEQYF. CDR3 DNA: TGTGCCAGCAGAAAGTACTACGGGAGCGGGGACGAGCAGTACTTC.